This T cell receptor beta chain was captured in a study of control samples from healthy donors and cancer patients. V was trimmed by 5 bases and J by 8 bases, leaving 9 bases between them. The CDR3 totals 12 residues. The germline CDR1 and CDR2 sequences are SEHNR and FQNEAQ (reference sequence). The assay was immunoSEQ multiplex PCR, and TCRdb's table has in-frame clones only and misses some. The sample contains about 100,000 clones, less than 90% of which appear only once. The TCR comes from a woman between 50 and 59 years old in good health. Material for sequencing was blood. The rearrangement links TRBV7-9 to TRBJ1-4, with no clear D. Written as DNA, the CDR3 is TGTGCCAGCAGCACGAGCGGGGAAAAACTGTTTTTT. Its translation: CASSTSGEKLFF.